Below, one TCR beta chain is given with its context. Its antigen is currently unknown. The time point was: week 35, safety follow-up. Every single dose of the vaccine, 300 ug of mutant IDH1 20-mer peptide, came with topical imiquimod. In weeks 1, 3, 5, 7, 11, 15, 19 and 23, patients were vaccinated. Donors' newly diagnosed IDH1-mutant WHO grade 3 or 4 astrocytomas lacked nuclear ATRX. The entry originates in a study of a mutant IDH1 vaccine in newly diagnosed glioma. Study-level background: Vaccination started 4-6 weeks after radiotherapy alone, or with temozolomide cycles.

The method was immunoSEQ multiplex PCR; TCRdb's version includes in-frame clones alone and lacks a portion of them. Here the sample spans over 25,000 clones, 60% to 80% being singletons. The V and J ends lost 7 bases and 5 bases, in that order; junction bases with no gene match: 3. CDR3 length equals 12 residues. In germline, CDR1 is SNHLY, CDR2 FYNNEI. V and J are TRBV2 and TRBJ2-7; the match to TRBD1 covers 9 bases. The sample consisted of PBMCs, taken from a glioma patient whose treatment included an IDH1 peptide vaccine. This clonotype originated in a woman aged 30 to 39 with glioma. Some clones in this sample may be carry-over from other donors' samples. DNA of the CDR3: TGTGCCAGCAAGGACAGGGGTAACGAGCAGTACTTC. It codes for CASKDRGNEQYF.